The next 23 T cell receptor beta chains were all read from a single sample in a study of long-term antiretroviral therapy in people with HIV. The libraries were made with immunoSEQ v3.0 at survey level. Measured with immunoSEQ multiplex PCR; TCRdb has only the in-frame clones, and not every one. Of some 25,000 clones listed, 70% to 85% are singletons. The sample was unsorted PBMCs, taken 0.7 years before starting antiretroviral therapy. These receptors were obtained from a man aged 25 to 40 with HIV.

The V and J genes are TRBV6-5 and TRBJ2-1, with 7 bases fitting TRBD2. The germline CDR1 and CDR2 sequences are MNHEY and SVGAGI. The junction had 9 bases not matched to a gene; V was cut back by 2 bases and J by 8 bases. The CDR3 extends over 15 amino acids. The CDR3 DNA sequence: TGTGCCAGCAGTTACGACAGCGGGAAAGGCTATGAGCAGTTCTTC. This encodes CASSYDSGKGYEQFF.

This clone was seen a single time. V usage is TRBV6-5 and J usage is TRBJ1-2; D might be TRBD1 (5 bases). This CDR3 has 12 amino acids. CDR1 is MNHEY, CDR2 SVGAGI, per germline. V lost 8 bases to trimming and J lost 6 bases, with 13 bases between them. This CDR3 reads CASSGSRDGYTF. CDR3 sequence (DNA): TGTGCCAGCTCAGGGTCCCGGGATGGCTACACCTTC.

The V gene is TRBV9, the J gene TRBJ1-1; TRBD1 might be the D (5 bases). The CDR3 runs to 14 residues. V lost 3 bases, J lost 0 bases, and 9 bases lay in between. CDR1 is SGDLS and CDR2 is YYNGEE in the germline V gene. In DNA, the CDR3 is TGTGCCAGCAGCGAGGGACTTATGAACACTGAAGCTTTCTTT. Protein sequence: CASSEGLMNTEAFF.

The rearrangement joins TRBV11-2 to TRBJ1-1, with D tentatively TRBD1 (5 bases). Between the trimmed V and J ends, which lost 1 base and 2 bases, there was a span of 11 bases. Germline CDR1 reads SGHAT; CDR2 reads FQNNGV. This CDR3 is 15 amino acids long. The DNA of the CDR3 is TGTGCCAGCAGCTTAGTCCACGGGGCAAACACTGAAGCTTTCTTT. As protein: CASSLVHGANTEAFF.

This clone appeared a single time. V usage is TRBV9 and J usage is TRBJ1-6, with D unclear. Trimming stripped 5 bases from V and 0 bases from J, with 6 bases between. The CDR3 has 14 amino acids. Germline loops: CDR1 SGDLS, CDR2 YYNGEE. CDR3 protein: CASRGSSYNSPLHF. The CDR3 region has the DNA TGTGCCAGCAGGGGGAGCTCCTATAATTCACCCCTCCACTTT.

In nucleotides, the CDR3 is TGTGCCAGCAGTACCCCCCCGCCGGGCTATGGCTACACCTTC. It specifies CASSTPPPGYGYTF. The rearrangement joins TRBV6-1 to TRBJ1-2; D gene unclear. The germline gives CDR1 MNHNS, CDR2 SASEGT. With 5 bases removed from V and 4 bases from J, the gap between germline ends came to 14 bases. The CDR3 length is 14 residues.

The chain carries TRBV1 and TRBJ1-6; the DNA was not compared with TRBD1, the D call given in the table. TRBV1 represents a pseudogene. This CDR3 has 17 residues. The DNA of the CDR3 is TGCACCAGCAGCCATAGGGGGCAGGGTCTAAGGAATTCACCCCTCCACTTT. This encodes CTSSHRGQGLRNSPLHF.

This chain links TRBV10-3 with TRBJ1-4; 7 positions match TRBD1. CDR1 is ENHRY and CDR2 is SYGVKD in the germline V gene. Trimming at V came to 11 bases and at J to 5 bases, leaving 5 bases not matched to a gene. CDR3 length equals 12 residues. CDR3 sequence: CASRGGNEKLFF. The CDR3 region has the DNA TGTGCCTCCAGGGGGGGAAATGAAAAACTGTTTTTT.

This clone was recorded only once. V is TRBV6-6 and J is TRBJ2-1, with D unclear. Germline loops: CDR1 MNHNY, CDR2 SVGAGI (reference sequence). CDR3 length: 14 residues. Trimming left V 1 base short and J 4 bases short, with 8 bases between. CDR3 in DNA: TGTGCCAGCAGTTACTTAAAGGGTTACAATGAGCAGTTCTTC. Translated: CASSYLKGYNEQFF.

This chain joins TRBV10-3 and TRBJ2-3; 14 nucleotides align to TRBD2. CDR3 length: 18 residues. The germline gives CDR1 ENHRY, CDR2 SYGVKD. V was pared by 0 bases and J by 0 bases, with 2 bases of the junction left unmatched. This CDR3 is CAISESGTSGGSTDTQYF. CDR3 sequence (DNA): TGTGCCATCAGTGAGTCGGGGACTAGCGGGGGTAGCACAGATACGCAGTATTTT.

The rearrangement joins TRBV4-3 to TRBJ2-7, with TRBD2 matching 8 bases. The J segment lost 2 bases and the V segment lost 0 bases, leaving 6 bases of the junction unmatched. The germline CDR1 and CDR2 sequences are LGHNA and YSLEER. CDR3 length equals 16 residues. As DNA, the CDR3 is TGCGCCAGCAGCCAAGACCTTACCGGGAGGGCCTACGAGCAGTACTTC. It is translated as CASSQDLTGRAYEQYF.

This clone was picked up a small number of times. CDR3 sequence (DNA): TGCGCCAGCAGCTCACAGGTTCCGAACTATGGCTACACCTTC. Amino acids: CASSSQVPNYGYTF. V is TRBV5-1 and J is TRBJ1-2, with TRBD1 as a possible D gene (5 bases). CDR3 length: 14 residues. The V gene lost 3 bases and the J gene lost 2 bases, with 11 bases spanning the gap. Germline V gives CDR1 SGHRS, CDR2 YFSETQ.

V is TRBV9 and J is TRBJ2-1, with 9 bases that match TRBD2. CDR1 SGDLS and CDR2 YYNGEE come from the germline V gene. This CDR3 is built from 16 residues. V was pared by 3 bases and J by 0 bases, with 4 bases of the junction left unmatched. The chain's CDR3 is CASSAGGGASYNEQFF. The CDR3 DNA reads as TGTGCCAGCAGCGCGGGCGGGGGGGCCTCCTACAATGAGCAGTTCTTC.

CDR3 in amino acids: CASSAGVVNNEQFF. The CDR3 DNA follows: TGCGCCAGCAGCGCTGGGGTAGTCAACAATGAGCAGTTCTTC. V and J are TRBV5-1 and TRBJ2-1; D is ambiguous. Trimming cost V 4 bases and J 5 bases, with 13 bases left between them. The CDR3 runs 14 residues. Germline V gene sequence: CDR1 SGHRS, CDR2 YFSETQ.

The rearrangement joins TRBV29-1 to TRBJ2-1, with D tentatively TRBD1 or TRBD2 (5 bases each). CDR1 SQVTM and CDR2 ANQGSEA come from the germline V gene. Trimming took off 7 bases at V and 6 bases at J, with 10 bases between the two ends. The CDR3 has 11 amino acids. CDR3 in DNA: TGCAGCGCGGGACCAGGCAATGAGCAGTTCTTC. Its translation is CSAGPGNEQFF.

Here the CDR3 reads CASSLWLRGGDRASPLHF. CDR3 bases: TGCGCCAGCAGCTTGTGGTTGAGAGGGGGGGACCGGGCCTCACCCCTCCACTTT. The chain links TRBV5-1 to TRBJ1-6; D may be TRBD1 (6 bases). The CDR3 length is 18 residues. Trimming shortened V by 1 base and J by 10 bases, and 24 bases separated the two germline ends. Per germline, CDR1 SGHRS and CDR2 YFSETQ.

This clone has only a few counts. The CDR3 sequence is CASSLVLNEQFF. The CDR3 nucleotides read TGCGCCAGCAGCTTGGTTCTCAATGAGCAGTTCTTC. The rearrangement links TRBV5-1 to TRBJ2-1; unclear D gene. The CDR3 has 12 residues. From germline, CDR1 is SGHRS and CDR2 YFSETQ. V was shortened by 0 bases and J by 6 bases, with 4 bases between the two germline ends. The whole variable domain, remainder taken from reference TRBV5-1 and TRBJ2-1, is KAGVTQTPRYLIKTRGQQVTLSCSPISGHRSVSWYQQTPGQGLQFLFEYFSETQRNKGNFPGRFSGRQFSNSRSEMNVSTLELGDSALYLCASSLVLNEQFFGPGTRLTVL.

This chain connects TRBV27 to TRBJ2-2; 12 bases map to TRBD2. The CDR3 runs 15 residues. Germline V gene lookup returns CDR1 MNHEY and CDR2 SMNVEV (reference sequence). J was trimmed by 6 bases and V by 6 bases; bases with no gene match: 5. In nucleotides, the CDR3 is TGTGCCAGCAGCCTGACTAGCGGGAGTGCCGGGGAGCTGTTTTTT. It encodes CASSLTSGSAGELFF.

J is TRBJ1-1 and V is TRBV5-1; no reliable D call. V dropped 0 bases and J dropped 1 base, with 7 bases sitting between them. This CDR3 has 14 amino acids. Germline-derived CDR1 and CDR2 are SGHRS and YFSETQ. This CDR3 is CASSLDTANTEAFF. The CDR3 DNA reads as TGCGCCAGCAGCTTGGATACCGCGAACACTGAAGCTTTCTTT.

V gene TRBV13 combines with J gene TRBJ1-2; a possible D gene is TRBD1 (6 bases). CDR1 is PRHDT and CDR2 is FYEKMQ in the germline V gene (reference sequence). The germline V and J ends were trimmed by 5 bases and 8 bases, with 15 bases remaining between them. The CDR3 contains 13 residues. Here the CDR3 reads CASSAEGGDGYTF. As DNA, the CDR3 is TGTGCCAGCAGCGCCGAAGGGGGTGACGGCTACACCTTC.

This chain links TRBV7-2 with TRBJ2-2; D ambiguous. This CDR3 spans 15 amino acids. Trimming removed 1 base from V and 1 base from J, with 7 bases in between. The germline V gene has CDR1 SGHTA and CDR2 FQGNSA. CDR3 in amino acids: CASSLDQRNTGELFF. For the CDR3, the DNA is TGTGCCAGCAGCTTAGATCAGCGGAACACCGGGGAGCTGTTTTTT.

The chain employs TRBV6-5 and TRBJ2-2, with TRBD2 matching over 9 bases. The CDR3 is made up of 16 amino acids. Germline CDR1 reads MNHEY; CDR2 reads SVGAGI. Germline trimming cut 2 bases from V and 6 bases from J; bases unmatched to any gene: 7. The CDR3 sequence: CASSYLRTSVAGELFF. The CDR3 coding sequence is TGTGCCAGCAGTTACCTTCGGACTAGCGTCGCCGGGGAGCTGTTTTTT.

This chain joins TRBV13 and TRBJ2-7; a possible D gene is TRBD2 (5 bases). This CDR3 is 13 amino acids long. The germline V gene has CDR1 PRHDT and CDR2 FYEKMQ (reference sequence). Trimming removed 8 bases at V and 5 bases at J, with 16 bases between. In DNA, the CDR3 is TGTGCCAGCGGGCAATCGACGGGAAACGAGCAGTACTTC. This codes for CASGQSTGNEQYF.